Each of the 27 T cell receptor beta chains below was sequenced from the same sample in a study of cytomegalovirus exposure and HLA in healthy donors. Researchers ran the PCR with 60 Vbeta and 13 Jbeta primers. Clones were read by immunoSEQ multiplex PCR, and TCRdb kept only the in-frame ones, dropping some. Of 95,000 to 150,000 clones in the sample, roughly 18% were seen once. The specimen was PBMCs. The source is a female donor in good health and CMV-seropositive.

This chain uses TRBV5-6 with TRBJ2-3; TRBD2 matches at 14 bases. This CDR3 has 17 amino acids. The junction had 10 bases not matched to a gene; V was cut back by 4 bases and J by 6 bases. Germline lookup yields CDR1 SGHDT and CDR2 YYEEEE. The CDR3 sequence is CASSTGLAGVRGDTQYF. The CDR3 DNA reads as TGTGCCAGCAGCACGGGACTAGCGGGAGTCAGAGGGGATACGCAGTATTTT.

The chain combines TRBV30 with TRBJ2-3; TRBD2 matches 11 bases. The CDR3 sequence is 16 residues long. CDR1 and CDR2 (germline): GTSNPN, SVGIG (reference sequence). V trimming: 4 bases; J trimming: 0 bases; junction bases outside the gene matches: 6. CDR3 residues: CAWTTSGSTSTDTQYF. In nucleotides, the CDR3 is TGTGCCTGGACTACTAGCGGGAGTACTAGCACAGATACGCAGTATTTT. The full variable domain, in which reference TRBV30 and TRBJ2-3 provide the parts outside the CDR3, is SQTIHQWPATLVQPVGSPLSLECTVEGTSNPNLYWYRQAAGRGLQLLFYSVGIGQISSEVPQNLSASRPQDRQFILSSKKLLLSDSGFYLCAWTTSGSTSTDTQYFGPGTRLTVL.

In this sample, this clone turned up once. The V gene is TRBV7-3, the J gene TRBJ2-3; 8 bases map to TRBD1. Germline trimming cut 6 bases from V and 0 bases from J; bases unmatched to any gene: 5. CDR3 length: 15 residues. Looked up from germline, CDR1 is SGHTA and CDR2 is FQGTGA. CDR3 loop: CASSRQGHSTDTQYF. The CDR3 nucleotides read TGTGCCAGCAGTCGACAGGGGCACAGCACAGATACGCAGTATTTT. Using reference TRBV7-3 and TRBJ2-3 for the parts outside the CDR3, the full variable domain is GAGVSQTPSNKVTEKGKYVELRCDPISGHTALYWYRQSLGQGPEFLIYFQGTGAADDSGLPNDRFFAVRPEGSVSTLKIQRTERGDSAVYLCASSRQGHSTDTQYFGPGTRLTVL.

This clone occurred a few times. The rearrangement uses TRBV6-5 and TRBJ2-5; weak D call: TRBD2 (5 bases). Germline lookup yields CDR1 MNHEY and CDR2 SVGAGI. The length of the CDR3 is 14 residues. V was clipped by 4 bases and J by 4 bases, with 13 bases between them. The DNA for the CDR3 is TGTGCCAGCAGTTGGGATAGCGTAGCAGAGACCCAGTACTTC. Translated, it gives CASSWDSVAETQYF.

This clone was detected a few times. This chain joins TRBV4-3 and TRBJ2-3; D call uncertain. Germline V gene sequence: CDR1 LGHNA, CDR2 YSLEER. The length of the CDR3 is 15 residues. V was cut by 1 base and J by 3 bases, with 11 bases left in between. The CDR3 region is CASSQVRLWTDTQYF. The CDR3 bases are TGCGCCAGCAGCCAAGTGCGGTTGTGGACAGATACGCAGTATTTT.

This sequence joins TRBV7-2 and TRBJ2-1; 8 bases agree with TRBD2. Germline V gene data show CDR1 as SGHTA and CDR2 as FQGNSA. The CDR3 extends over 17 amino acids. V was clipped by 5 bases and J by 0 bases; unmatched bases: 9. In nucleotides, the CDR3 is TGTGCCAGCAGCACCGGGGGGGTAGCGGGCTCCTACAATGAGCAGTTCTTC. Translating it yields CASSTGGVAGSYNEQFF.

The gene calls are TRBV21-1 and TRBJ2-7; the D call of TRBD2 is as the table states it, not checked on the DNA. TRBV21-1 is a documented pseudogene. The CDR3 has 17 amino acids. For the CDR3, the DNA is TGTGCCAGCAGCAAAGATCCGTCAAGGCGGGAGTCCTACGAGCAGTACTTC. Translated, it gives CASSKDPSRRESYEQYF.

This chain connects TRBV4-1 to TRBJ2-6, with 8 positions matching TRBD1. This CDR3 has 16 amino acids. The ends lost 0 bases at V and 2 bases at J; junction bases unmatched: 0. In germline, CDR1 is MGHRA, CDR2 YSYEKL. This CDR3 reads CASSQDRGPGANVLTF. CDR3 bases: TGCGCCAGCAGCCAAGACAGGGGGCCTGGGGCCAACGTCCTGACTTTC.

The J gene is TRBJ2-7, the V gene TRBV27; TRBD1 might be the D (6 bases). Germline lookup yields CDR1 MNHEY and CDR2 SMNVEV (reference sequence). Trimming removed 2 bases from V and 3 bases from J, with 11 bases in between. This CDR3 contains 14 residues. CDR3 DNA sequence: TGTGCCAGCAGTTTACTTCAGACAGGCTACGAGCAGTACTTC. It is translated as CASSLLQTGYEQYF.

This clone was picked up a small number of times. The chain uses TRBV7-2 and TRBJ2-3; D possibly corresponds to TRBD2 (5 bases). In germline, CDR1 is SGHTA, CDR2 FQGNSA. V dropped 1 base and J dropped 0 bases, with 8 bases sitting between them. The length of the CDR3 is 15 residues. The CDR3 protein is CASSLVSGSTDTQYF. The CDR3, as DNA: TGTGCCAGCAGCTTAGTGAGCGGAAGCACAGATACGCAGTATTTT.

The rearrangement links TRBV19 to TRBJ2-1, with TRBD2 matching 7 bases. The CDR3 extends over 16 amino acids. Germline CDR1 is LNHDA and CDR2 is SQIVND (reference sequence). J gave up 0 bases and V 4 bases, and 6 bases lay outside the gene matches. CDR3 loop: CASSRASGPSYNEQFF. The DNA for the CDR3 is TGTGCCAGTAGTAGGGCTAGCGGCCCCTCCTACAATGAGCAGTTCTTC.

As to this clone: An end of the junction does not agree with germline; a read error may underlie this. V and J are TRBV6-6 and TRBJ1-3; 8 bases are a match to TRBD1. The CDR3 totals 16 residues. Per the germline V gene, CDR1 is MNHNY and CDR2 is SVGAGI (reference sequence). CDR3 in DNA: TGTGCCAGCAGTTCTACAGGGGGGAGCTCTGGAAACACCACATATTTT. This translates into CASSSTGGSSGNTTYF.

This clone was observed a handful of times. The chain couples TRBV7-2 to TRBJ2-3; D unclear. This CDR3 has 13 residues. Germline V gene data show CDR1 as SGHTA and CDR2 as FQGNSA. The V and J ends lost 5 bases and 3 bases respectively, with 9 bases between them. The CDR3 loop reads CASSRSRTDTQYF. The DNA of the CDR3 is TGTGCCAGCAGCCGTAGCAGAACAGATACGCAGTATTTT.

V is TRBV30 and J is TRBJ2-7; D not certain. The CDR3 is made up of 11 amino acids. V was shortened by 5 bases and J by 4 bases, with 9 bases between the two germline ends. Germline assignment: CDR1 GTSNPN and CDR2 SVGIG (reference sequence). Here the CDR3 DNA reads TGTGCCTGGTCGGTGACTTACGAGCAGTACTTC. This sequence encodes CAWSVTYEQYF.

The rearrangement joins TRBV7-3 to TRBJ1-1; TRBD1 matches at 7 bases. The CDR3 runs to 15 residues. V lost 5 bases to trimming and J lost 2 bases; unmatched junction nucleotides: 8. CDR1 and CDR2 (germline): SGHTA, FQGTGA. The CDR3, as DNA: TGTGCCAGCAGCCCGACGGGAGGGGGCAACACTGAAGCTTTCTTT. It codes for CASSPTGGGNTEAFF. The full variable domain, rest sourced from reference TRBV7-3 and TRBJ1-1, is GAGVSQTPSNKVTEKGKYVELRCDPISGHTALYWYRQSLGQGPEFLIYFQGTGAADDSGLPNDRFFAVRPEGSVSTLKIQRTERGDSAVYLCASSPTGGGNTEAFFGQGTRLTVV.

The V call is TRBV2, the J call TRBJ1-2, with no clear D. The V end was cut by 7 bases, the J end by 4 bases, with 10 bases between. CDR1 is SNHLY and CDR2 is FYNNEI in the germline V gene. The CDR3 extends over 12 amino acids. CDR3 region: CASNVPSYGYTF. DNA for the CDR3: TGTGCCAGCAACGTCCCGAGCTATGGCTACACCTTC.

This clone has just a few counts. The chain recombines TRBV6-5 with TRBJ2-2; 13 nucleotides line up with TRBD2. V shed 6 bases, J shed 6 bases, and the junction held 4 bases outside the gene matches. This CDR3 comprises 15 residues. Germline V CDR1 and CDR2: MNHEY, SVGAGI. The CDR3 here is CASSWTSGSPGELFF. The DNA for the CDR3 is TGTGCCAGCAGCTGGACTAGCGGGAGCCCCGGGGAGCTGTTTTTT.

The chain employs TRBV11-2 and TRBJ2-1, with 8 bases matching TRBD2. The CDR3 covers 16 residues. CDR1 is SGHAT and CDR2 is FQNNGV in the germline V gene. Trimming cost V 2 bases and J 6 bases; bases outside gene matches: 9. CDR3 residues: CASSLLAGGRVNEQFF. In DNA form, the CDR3 reads TGTGCCAGCAGCTTACTGGCGGGGGGAAGGGTCAATGAGCAGTTCTTC.

V and J are TRBV30 and TRBJ1-4; D gene unclear. Per germline, CDR1 GTSNPN and CDR2 SVGIG (reference sequence). CDR3 length: 15 amino acids. Trimming took off 1 base at V and 2 bases at J, with 11 bases between the two ends. This CDR3 reads CAWSDPRGTNEKLFF. The CDR3 region has the DNA TGTGCCTGGAGTGATCCCAGAGGCACTAATGAAAAACTGTTTTTT.

The table lists this clone with a few counts. The genes are TRBV7-9 and TRBJ2-1; 8 nucleotides line up with TRBD1. Losses at the gene ends were 3 bases for V and 6 bases for J; bases not matched to a gene: 4. Germline assignment: CDR1 SEHNR and CDR2 FQNEAQ (reference sequence). The CDR3 length is 14 residues. The DNA for the CDR3 is TGTGCCAGCAGCTTCGGACAGGGTTTCAATGAGCAGTTCTTC. Translated, it gives CASSFGQGFNEQFF.

The sample holds a few counts of this clone. The chain employs TRBV27 and TRBJ1-5, with D possibly TRBD1 on 5 matching bases. The CDR3 contains 16 residues. Germline CDR1 and CDR2: MNHEY and SMNVEV (reference sequence). The ends were cut back, 4 bases at V and 3 bases at J, with 16 bases in the middle. CDR3 sequence reads: CASSSKKWGHNQPQHF. The CDR3, as DNA: TGTGCCAGCAGTTCAAAGAAGTGGGGCCACAATCAGCCCCAGCATTTT.

This clone appeared a few times. The rearrangement links TRBV5-8 to TRBJ1-2; a possible D gene is TRBD1 (6 bases). Looked up from germline, CDR1 is SGHTS and CDR2 is YDEGEE. Trimming cost V 1 base and J 6 bases, with 10 bases left between them. The CDR3 is 13 residues long. The CDR3 nucleotides are TGTGCCAGCAGCTTGATGGCAGGGGATGGCTACACCTTC. This sequence encodes CASSLMAGDGYTF.

On this clone: The same CDR3 is also encoded by other DNA sequences in this sample. The chain links TRBV18 to TRBJ1-5; D gene ambiguous. Trimming took 3 bases from V and 2 from J, leaving 5 bases between them. Germline CDR1 and CDR2: KGHSH and LQKENI. The CDR3 runs to 13 residues. CDR3 in amino acids: CASSPTGNQPQHF. CDR3 in DNA: TGTGCCAGCTCACCCACAGGCAATCAGCCCCAGCATTTT.

The chain links TRBV5-5 to TRBJ1-2; maybe TRBD1 (5 bases). The CDR3 is made up of 17 amino acids. CDR1 SGHKS and CDR2 YYEKEE come from the germline V gene (reference sequence). Trimming removed 4 bases at V and 4 bases at J, with 23 bases between. CDR3 DNA: TGTGCCAGCAGCATCCAGACAACTCCGGGACTCTCCTATGGCTACACCTTC. Residues: CASSIQTTPGLSYGYTF. The variable domain in full, completed from reference TRBV5-5 and TRBJ1-2, reads DAGVTQSPTHLIKTRGQQVTLRCSPISGHKSVSWYQQVLGQGPQFIFQYYEKEERGRGNFPDRFSARQFPNYSSELNVNALLLGDSALYLCASSIQTTPGLSYGYTFGSGTRLTVV.

The CDR3 is CASQRGGITDTQYF. Written as DNA, the CDR3 is TGTGCCAGCCAGCGGGGGGGCATCACAGATACGCAGTATTTT. This chain links TRBV6-5 with TRBJ2-3; 10 bases agree with TRBD2. The V segment lost 8 bases and the J segment 2 bases; nucleotides outside the gene matches: 4. This CDR3 is 14 amino acids long. Germline assignment: CDR1 MNHEY and CDR2 SVGAGI.

In this sample, this clone turned up a few times. The V call is TRBV5-1, the J call TRBJ1-2, with no clear D. The CDR3 contains 15 residues. V lost 0 bases and J lost 0, with 9 bases in between. CDR1 and CDR2 from the germline V gene are SGHRS and YFSETQ. CDR3 DNA: TGCGCCAGCAGCTTGGGACTTCCCGCTAACTATGGCTACACCTTC. As protein: CASSLGLPANYGYTF.

This clone was detected a few times. V and J are TRBV5-1 and TRBJ2-3; TRBD1 might be the D (6 bases). The CDR3 has 15 amino acids. CDR1 and CDR2 (germline): SGHRS, YFSETQ. V lost 4 bases, J lost 0 bases, and 12 bases lay in between. In DNA form, the CDR3 reads TGCGCCAGCAGCAACGGACAGCCTAGCACAGATACGCAGTATTTT. Translation: CASSNGQPSTDTQYF.